Listed here are 25 T cell receptor beta chains from one sample, sequenced in a study of T cell responses to AZD1222 COVID-19 vaccine. The protocol was immunoSEQ multiplex PCR, while the TCRdb copy is restricted to in-frame clones and leaves out a portion. Among 120,000 or so clones listed, roughly 92% were seen once. This sample comprised peripheral blood, obtained 28 days after the second AZD1222 dose. Receptor source: an adult who received the AZD1222 COVID-19 vaccine.

The chain links TRBV10-3 to TRBJ1-5; possible D gene TRBD1, 6 bases. Germline V gene data show CDR1 as ENHRY and CDR2 as SYGVKD. There are 19 residues in the CDR3. V dropped 6 bases and J dropped 2 bases, with 26 bases sitting between them. The CDR3 loop reads CAISARGQAGTYGNQPQHF. The CDR3 region has the DNA TGTGCCATCAGCGCCCGCGGGCAGGCCGGGACATATGGCAATCAGCCCCAGCATTTT.

This clone has just a few counts. The chain carries TRBV28 and TRBJ1-1; D is undetermined. V was pared by 7 bases and J by 7 bases, with 16 bases between. Germline loops: CDR1 MDHEN, CDR2 SYDVKM. The CDR3 totals 13 residues. The CDR3 nucleotides are TGTGCCAGCACGACCGGGGTCATGGGTGAAGCTTTCTTT. Encoded protein: CASTTGVMGEAFF.

Only one count was recorded for this clone. CDR3 sequence: CASSLARGGGNTIYF. CDR3 sequence (DNA): TGTGCCAGCAGCTTAGCGCGGGGTGGAGGAAACACCATATATTTT. This rearrangement joins TRBV7-9 to TRBJ1-3; D is unresolved. The CDR3 has 15 amino acids. CDR1 is SEHNR, CDR2 FQNEAQ, per germline (reference sequence). Deletions cut 0 bases from V and 4 bases from J, with 10 bases between.

The gene calls are TRBV2 and TRBJ1-5, with D tentatively TRBD1 (6 bases). Germline V lookup: CDR1 SNHLY, CDR2 FYNNEI. The CDR3 length is 14 residues. V lost 2 bases and J 4 bases, leaving 9 bases between the germline ends. The CDR3 spells CASSEFQGNQPQHF. DNA of the CDR3: TGTGCCAGCAGTGAATTCCAGGGGAATCAGCCCCAGCATTTT.

V gene TRBV6-1 combines with J gene TRBJ1-4, with 7 bases that match TRBD1. The germline V gene encodes CDR1 MNHNS and CDR2 SASEGT. V lost 2 bases, J lost 3 bases, and 12 bases stayed unmatched. The CDR3 spans 18 residues. The CDR3 spells CASSEKSTGYLANEKLFF. In nucleotides, the CDR3 is TGTGCCAGCAGTGAAAAGTCGACAGGGTATCTCGCTAATGAAAAACTGTTTTTT.

The chain carries TRBV4-1 and TRBJ1-1; D is possibly TRBD1 (6 bases). CDR3 length: 14 amino acids. Trimming stripped 2 bases from V and 6 bases from J, with 13 bases between. From germline, CDR1 is MGHRA and CDR2 YSYEKL. The CDR3 DNA follows: TGCGCCAGCAGCCAAAGTCCCGGGACACCTGAAGCTTTCTTT. This translates into CASSQSPGTPEAFF.

The genes are TRBV9 and TRBJ1-5; unclear D gene. CDR3 length: 13 residues. Germline values: CDR1 SGDLS, CDR2 YYNGEE. V was trimmed by 0 bases and J by 5 bases, leaving 6 bases between them. The CDR3 DNA reads TGTGCCAGCAGCGTAGACCCAGATCAGCCCCAGCATTTT. It codes for CASSVDPDQPQHF.

This sequence joins TRBV2 and TRBJ2-2; 8 nucleotides align to TRBD2. With V trimmed by 6 bases and J by 1 base, 1 base remained unmatched. The CDR3 is made up of 14 amino acids. Germline V gives CDR1 SNHLY, CDR2 FYNNEI. The CDR3, as DNA: TGTGCCAGCAGGAGCGGGGGGAACACCGGGGAGCTGTTTTTT. Residues: CASRSGGNTGELFF.

V and J are TRBV2 and TRBJ1-2, with TRBD1 matching over 10 bases. The CDR3 sequence is 15 residues long. The V gene's germline CDR1 is SNHLY and CDR2 FYNNEI. J was trimmed by 5 bases and V by 6 bases; bases with no gene match: 9. The CDR3 loop reads CASSGDRGRGYGYTF. The CDR3 DNA sequence: TGTGCCAGCAGCGGCGACAGGGGGCGGGGTTATGGCTACACCTTC.

This clone has more than one count but fewer than ten. The chain combines TRBV30 with TRBJ2-1; TRBD1 agrees at 8 bases. Germline V gene sequence: CDR1 GTSNPN, CDR2 SVGIG (reference sequence). The CDR3 runs to 16 residues. V gave up 2 bases and J gave up 2 bases; unmatched junction bases: 8. The CDR3 here is CAWSTRQGSPYNEQFF. As DNA, the CDR3 is TGTGCCTGGAGTACCCGACAGGGGTCACCCTACAATGAGCAGTTCTTC.

The chain uses TRBV27 and TRBJ1-6; 7 nucleotides agree with TRBD1. The CDR3 covers 14 residues. Germline V gene lookup returns CDR1 MNHEY and CDR2 SMNVEV (reference sequence). Trimming took 5 bases from V and 5 from J; bases not matched to a gene: 3. The CDR3 DNA follows: TGTGCCAGCAGTCAAACAGGGGATAATTCACCCCTCCACTTT. The encoded protein is CASSQTGDNSPLHF.

The chain recombines TRBV3-1 (or the pseudogene TRBV3-2) with TRBJ1-2; tentatively, D is TRBD1 (6 bases). Trimming removed 1 base at V and 8 bases at J, with 17 bases between. Germline values: CDR1 LGHDT, CDR2 YNNKEL (reference sequence). This CDR3 is 15 amino acids long. CDR3 nucleotide sequence: TGTGCCAGCAGCCAAGCCCAAACAGGGATGAGGGGCTACACCTTC. Amino acids: CASSQAQTGMRGYTF.

The chain couples TRBV11-2 to TRBJ2-7; weak D call: TRBD1 (6 bases). In germline, CDR1 is SGHAT, CDR2 FQNNGV. Trimming stripped 1 base from V and 0 bases from J, with 10 bases between. This CDR3 has 15 residues. The CDR3 nucleotides read TGTGCCAGCAGCTTAGGGTGGGGGCCCTCCTACGAGCAGTACTTC. Translation gives CASSLGWGPSYEQYF. Full variable domain (rest looked up from reference TRBV11-2 and TRBJ2-7): EAGVAQSPRYKIIEKRQSVAFWCNPISGHATLYWYQQILGQGPKLLIQFQNNGVVDDSQLPKDRFSAERLKGVDSTLKIQPAKLEDSAVYLCASSLGWGPSYEQYFGPGTRLTVT.

This sequence joins TRBV28 and TRBJ1-1, with 7 bases aligning to TRBD1. CDR3 size: 13 residues. Losses at the gene ends were 7 bases for V and 11 bases for J; bases not matched to a gene: 13. Germline CDR1 MDHEN, CDR2 SYDVKM. The DNA of the CDR3 is TGTGCCAGCACCTCAGGACAGGATGGGTGGGCTTTCTTT. Translating gives CASTSGQDGWAFF.

The CDR3 sequence: CATSDTDLQPQHF. Written as DNA, the CDR3 is TGTGCCACCAGTGATACGGACCTTCAGCCCCAGCATTTT. V is TRBV24-1 and J is TRBJ1-5; D remains ambiguous. Germline V CDR1 and CDR2: KGHDR, SFDVKD. CDR3 size: 13 residues. V was shortened by 3 bases and J by 6 bases, with 8 bases between the two germline ends.

The V call is TRBV24-1, the J call TRBJ2-4, with 8 bases matching TRBD1. This CDR3 has 19 residues. CDR1 and CDR2 from the germline V gene are KGHDR and SFDVKD. V trimming: 5 bases; J trimming: 0 bases; junction bases outside the gene matches: 14. In DNA form, the CDR3 reads TGTGCCACCAGTGTTCTTTACGGGGACAGGATTCTAGCCAAAAACATTCAGTACTTC. Protein: CATSVLYGDRILAKNIQYF.

The table lists this clone with a count of one. The V call is TRBV7-9, the J call TRBJ2-7; a possible D gene is TRBD1 (5 bases). The CDR3 covers 15 residues. The germline V gene has CDR1 SEHNR and CDR2 FQNEAQ (reference sequence). The V and J ends lost 2 bases and 0 bases respectively, with 11 bases between them. Here the CDR3 reads CASSLTGWGSYEQYF. The CDR3 DNA sequence: TGTGCCAGCAGCTTAACAGGCTGGGGCTCCTACGAGCAGTACTTC.

The V call is TRBV29-1, the J call TRBJ1-2, with 8 positions matching TRBD1. J was trimmed by 3 bases and V by 7 bases; bases with no gene match: 7. From germline, CDR1 is SQVTM and CDR2 ANQGSEA. The CDR3 loop spans 13 amino acids. In DNA form, the CDR3 reads TGCAGCGCTCGACAGGGGTTCGACTATGGCTACACCTTC. Amino acid sequence: CSARQGFDYGYTF.

V and J are TRBV7-2 and TRBJ1-4; 10 bases line up with TRBD1. Germline V gene data show CDR1 as SGHTA and CDR2 as FQGNSA. J lost 8 bases, V lost 5 bases, and 8 bases had no gene match. The CDR3 runs 15 residues. The CDR3 loop reads CASSPGTGVNEKLFF. CDR3 bases: TGTGCCAGCAGCCCCGGGACAGGGGTGAACGAAAAACTGTTTTTT.

This rearrangement joins TRBV3-1 (or the pseudogene TRBV3-2) to TRBJ2-7; D possibly corresponds to TRBD2 (7 bases). This CDR3 region has 17 residues. Germline loops: CDR1 LGHDT, CDR2 YNNKEL (reference sequence). Trimming stripped 0 bases from V and 0 bases from J, with 15 bases between. The CDR3 coding sequence is TGTGCCAGCAGCCAAGAAAGGGGGGGATTTAGCTCCTACGAGCAGTACTTC. Translated: CASSQERGGFSSYEQYF.

This chain joins TRBV5-1 and TRBJ2-7; possible D gene TRBD1, 5 bases. Germline lookup yields CDR1 SGHRS and CDR2 YFSETQ. Trimming took 6 bases from V and 0 from J, leaving 13 bases between them. This CDR3 is 14 amino acids long. CDR3 amino acids: CASTSTVGSYEQYF. CDR3 in DNA: TGCGCCAGCACCTCGACAGTTGGCTCCTACGAGCAGTACTTC.

A single count supports this clone. This chain joins TRBV7-2 and TRBJ1-5; 10 bases are a match to TRBD1. V trimming: 6 bases; J trimming: 0 bases; junction bases outside the gene matches: 5. From germline, CDR1 is SGHTA and CDR2 FQGNSA. The CDR3 extends over 16 amino acids. CDR3: CASRRGTGASNQPQHF. The CDR3 nucleotides are TGTGCCAGCAGACGGGGGACAGGGGCTAGCAATCAGCCCCAGCATTTT.

The gene calls are TRBV2 and TRBJ2-7; D is possibly TRBD1 or TRBD2 (5 bases each). Trimming removed 8 bases at V and 3 bases at J, with 20 bases between. Germline-derived CDR1 and CDR2 are SNHLY and FYNNEI. The CDR3 is 15 amino acids. The CDR3 loop reads CASQLGAGGSYEQYF. CDR3 nucleotide sequence: TGTGCCAGCCAACTTGGGGCTGGGGGAAGCTACGAGCAGTACTTC.

The chain uses TRBV10-3 and TRBJ2-2; D not certain. Germline CDR1 reads ENHRY; CDR2 reads SYGVKD. This CDR3 is built from 11 residues. The V end was cut by 6 bases, the J end by 6 bases, with 5 bases between. CDR3 amino acids: CAISRAGELFF. CDR3 sequence (DNA): TGTGCCATCAGCCGGGCCGGGGAGCTGTTTTTT.

The V call is TRBV18, the J call TRBJ2-3; D remains unclear. Germline V CDR1 and CDR2: KGHSH, LQKENI. With 3 bases removed from V and 0 bases from J, the gap between germline ends came to 10 bases. The CDR3 covers 15 residues. DNA of the CDR3: TGTGCCAGCTCACCTCAGAAGGCGAGCACAGATACGCAGTATTTT. Translated, it gives CASSPQKASTDTQYF.